This is a list of T cell receptor beta chains from one sample in a study of cytomegalovirus exposure and HLA in healthy donors. Produced via immunoSEQ multiplex PCR; TCRdb's table is partial and in-frame only. Seen here are 110,000 to 150,000 clones, 80% observed once, and the top ten hold 6.8%. The sample consisted of PBMCs. Receptors originate from a man in his forties in good health and CMV-seropositive. Both conserved end residues are part of each CDR3. A D gene is named only where the DNA matches it firmly. Size is stated for part of the rows, as once, few or many counts, or as a class when the clone is expanded.

d_gene: NA; j_gene: TRBJ2-3; v_gene: TRBV5-4; abundance: NA; CDR3nt: TGTGCCAGCAGCCTAATGGGGTTGGACTACCGCACAGATACGCAGTATTTT; CDR3aa: CASSLMGLDYRTDTQYF
d_gene: TRBD1; j_gene: TRBJ2-6; v_gene: TRBV5-1; abundance: once; CDR3nt: TGCGCCAGCAGCCCCGCAGGACAGGCCTCTGGGGCCAACGTCCTGACTTTC; CDR3aa: CASSPAGQASGANVLTF
d_gene: TRBD1; j_gene: TRBJ2-7; v_gene: TRBV4-2; abundance: NA; CDR3nt: TGTGCCAGCAGCCAAGAGCCACAGGGGGCCTCCTACGAGCAGTACTTC; CDR3aa: CASSQEPQGASYEQYF
d_gene: TRBD1; j_gene: TRBJ2-1; v_gene: TRBV5-4; abundance: NA; CDR3nt: TGTGCCAGCACCACCCGGGACAGGGATCGGGATGAGCAGTTCTTC; CDR3aa: CASTTRDRDRDEQFF
d_gene: TRBD1; j_gene: TRBJ1-5; v_gene: TRBV28; abundance: NA; CDR3nt: TGTGCCAGCAGTTCCTCCCTAGGGGGCAGGAATCAGCCCCAGCATTTT; CDR3aa: CASSSSLGGRNQPQHF
d_gene: TRBD1; j_gene: TRBJ1-2; v_gene: TRBV9; abundance: once; CDR3nt: TGTGCCAGCAGTGCTTTCGGACAGGGATTGGATGGCTACACCTTC; CDR3aa: CASSAFGQGLDGYTF
d_gene: TRBD2; j_gene: TRBJ2-1; v_gene: TRBV5-1; abundance: NA; CDR3nt: TGCGCCAGCACTCTAGCGGGGGGCTCCTACAATGAGCAGTTCTTC; CDR3aa: CASTLAGGSYNEQFF
d_gene: TRBD1; j_gene: TRBJ1-1; v_gene: TRBV18; abundance: NA; CDR3nt: TGTGCCAGCTCACCGGGGGACAGGTCCCACACTGAAGCTTTCTTT; CDR3aa: CASSPGDRSHTEAFF
d_gene: NA; j_gene: TRBJ1-1; v_gene: TRBV11-2; abundance: NA; CDR3nt: TGTGCCAGCAGCTTAGATACTGGACATCGGGCTTTCTTT; CDR3aa: CASSLDTGHRAFF
d_gene: TRBD1; j_gene: TRBJ2-6; v_gene: TRBV14; abundance: NA; CDR3nt: TGTGCCAGCAGCCAAAGGACAGGGTATTCCGGGGCCAACGTCCTGACTTTC; CDR3aa: CASSQRTGYSGANVLTF
d_gene: NA; j_gene: TRBJ1-5; v_gene: TRBV30; abundance: NA; CDR3nt: TGTGCCTGGACAGACAGTTCCAATCAGCCCCAGCATTTT; CDR3aa: CAWTDSSNQPQHF
d_gene: NA; j_gene: TRBJ1-5; v_gene: TRBV6-5; abundance: NA; CDR3nt: TGTGCCAGCAGTTACAGTAACAGATATCTTCAGCCCCAGCATTTT; CDR3aa: CASSYSNRYLQPQHF
d_gene: NA; j_gene: TRBJ2-1; v_gene: TRBV27; abundance: NA; CDR3nt: TGTGCCAGCATCGGGACTTTGGGAGAGCAGTTCTTC; CDR3aa: CASIGTLGEQFF